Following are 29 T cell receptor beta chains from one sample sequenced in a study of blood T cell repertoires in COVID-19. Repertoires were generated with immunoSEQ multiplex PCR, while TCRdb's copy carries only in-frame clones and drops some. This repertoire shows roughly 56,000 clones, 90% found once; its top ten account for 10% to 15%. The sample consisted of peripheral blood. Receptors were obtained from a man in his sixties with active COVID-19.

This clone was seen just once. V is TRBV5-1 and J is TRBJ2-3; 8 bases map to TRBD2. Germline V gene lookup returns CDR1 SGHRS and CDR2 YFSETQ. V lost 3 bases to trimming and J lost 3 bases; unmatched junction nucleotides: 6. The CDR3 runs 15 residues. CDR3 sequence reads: CASSSGLAETDTQYF. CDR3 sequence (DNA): TGCGCCAGCAGCTCCGGACTAGCCGAAACAGATACGCAGTATTTT.

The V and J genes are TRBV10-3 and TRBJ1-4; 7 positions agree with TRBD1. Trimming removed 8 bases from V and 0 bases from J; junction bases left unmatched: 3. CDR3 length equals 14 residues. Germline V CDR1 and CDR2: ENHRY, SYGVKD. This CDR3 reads CAIRGTATNEKLFF. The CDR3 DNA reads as TGTGCCATCCGTGGGACAGCAACTAATGAAAAACTGTTTTTT.

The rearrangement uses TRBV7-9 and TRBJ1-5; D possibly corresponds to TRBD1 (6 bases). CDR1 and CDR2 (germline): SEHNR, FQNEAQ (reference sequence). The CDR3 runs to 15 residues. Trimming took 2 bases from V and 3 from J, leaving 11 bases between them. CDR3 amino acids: CASSLTGFSNQPQHF. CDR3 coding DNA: TGTGCCAGCAGCTTAACAGGGTTTTCCAATCAGCCCCAGCATTTT.

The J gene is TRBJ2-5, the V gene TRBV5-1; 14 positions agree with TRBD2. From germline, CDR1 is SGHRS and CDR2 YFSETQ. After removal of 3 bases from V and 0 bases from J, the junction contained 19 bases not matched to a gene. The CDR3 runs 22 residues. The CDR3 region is CASSSTGAGLAGGLRYQETQYF. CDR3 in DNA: TGCGCCAGCAGCTCTACAGGGGCCGGACTAGCGGGAGGACTCAGGTACCAAGAGACCCAGTACTTC.

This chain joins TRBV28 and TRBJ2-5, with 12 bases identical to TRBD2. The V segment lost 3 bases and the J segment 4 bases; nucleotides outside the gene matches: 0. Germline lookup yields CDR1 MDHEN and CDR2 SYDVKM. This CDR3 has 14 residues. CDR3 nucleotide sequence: TGTGCCAGCAGTTTGGGACTAGCGGGAGAGACCCAGTACTTC. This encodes CASSLGLAGETQYF.

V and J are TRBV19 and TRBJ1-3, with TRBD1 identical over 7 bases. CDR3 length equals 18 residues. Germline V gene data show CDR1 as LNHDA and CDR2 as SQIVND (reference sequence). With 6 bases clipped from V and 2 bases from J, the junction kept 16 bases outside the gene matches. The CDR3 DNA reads TGTGCCAGTAGCGAGGGGGCGCCTTCCAGCCGTCCTGGAAACACCATATATTTT. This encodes CASSEGAPSSRPGNTIYF.

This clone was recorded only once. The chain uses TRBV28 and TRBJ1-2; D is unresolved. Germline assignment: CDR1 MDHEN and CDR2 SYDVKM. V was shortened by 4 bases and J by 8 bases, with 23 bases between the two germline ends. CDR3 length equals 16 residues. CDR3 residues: CASSSLPRGGIEGYTF. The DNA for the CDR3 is TGTGCCAGCAGTTCCCTACCAAGAGGCGGCATAGAAGGCTACACCTTC.

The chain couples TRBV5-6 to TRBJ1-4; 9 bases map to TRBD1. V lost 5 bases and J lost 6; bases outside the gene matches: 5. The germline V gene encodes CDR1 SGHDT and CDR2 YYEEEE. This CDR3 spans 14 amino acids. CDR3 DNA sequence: TGTGCCAGCAGTTCCGGGACAGGGTATGAAAAACTGTTTTTT. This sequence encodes CASSSGTGYEKLFF.

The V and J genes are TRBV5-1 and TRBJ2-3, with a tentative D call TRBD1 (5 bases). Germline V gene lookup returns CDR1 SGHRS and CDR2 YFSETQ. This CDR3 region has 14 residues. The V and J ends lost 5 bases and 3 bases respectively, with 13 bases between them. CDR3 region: CASRGVFGTDTQYF. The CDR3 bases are TGCGCCAGCAGAGGGGTATTTGGGACAGATACGCAGTATTTT.

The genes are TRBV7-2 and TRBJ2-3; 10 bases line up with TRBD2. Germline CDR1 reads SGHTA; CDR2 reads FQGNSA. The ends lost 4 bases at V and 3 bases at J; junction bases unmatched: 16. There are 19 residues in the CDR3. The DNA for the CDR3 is TGTGCCAGCAGCTGGGTTTTAGCGGGGGGACTTAGGGAGACAGATACGCAGTATTTT. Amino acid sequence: CASSWVLAGGLRETDTQYF.

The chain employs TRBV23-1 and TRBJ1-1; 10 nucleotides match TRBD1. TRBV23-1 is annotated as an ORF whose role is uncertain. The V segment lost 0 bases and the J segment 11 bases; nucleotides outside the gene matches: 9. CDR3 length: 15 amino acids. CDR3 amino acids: CASSQSRTGGGWAFF. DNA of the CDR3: TGCGCCAGCAGTCAATCGAGGACAGGGGGGGGTTGGGCTTTCTTT.

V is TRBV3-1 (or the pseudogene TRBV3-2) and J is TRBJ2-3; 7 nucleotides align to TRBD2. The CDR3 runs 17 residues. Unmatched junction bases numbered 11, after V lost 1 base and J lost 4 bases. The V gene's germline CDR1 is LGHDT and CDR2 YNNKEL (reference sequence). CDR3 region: CASSQGSPGLPADTQYF. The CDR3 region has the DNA TGTGCCAGCAGCCAAGGCAGTCCGGGACTACCCGCAGATACGCAGTATTTT.

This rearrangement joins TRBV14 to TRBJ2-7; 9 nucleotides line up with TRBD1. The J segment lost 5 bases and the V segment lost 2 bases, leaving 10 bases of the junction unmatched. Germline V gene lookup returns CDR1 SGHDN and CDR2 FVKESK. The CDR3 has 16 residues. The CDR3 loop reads CASSQLYGQGKDEQYF. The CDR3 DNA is TGTGCCAGCAGCCAACTTTACGGACAGGGGAAAGACGAGCAGTACTTC.

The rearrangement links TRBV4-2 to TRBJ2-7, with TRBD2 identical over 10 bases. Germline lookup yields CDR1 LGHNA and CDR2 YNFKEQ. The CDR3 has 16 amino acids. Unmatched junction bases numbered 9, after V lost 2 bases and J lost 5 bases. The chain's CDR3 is CASSQRASGRADEQYF. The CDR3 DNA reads TGTGCCAGCAGCCAAAGGGCGAGCGGGAGGGCCGACGAGCAGTACTTC.

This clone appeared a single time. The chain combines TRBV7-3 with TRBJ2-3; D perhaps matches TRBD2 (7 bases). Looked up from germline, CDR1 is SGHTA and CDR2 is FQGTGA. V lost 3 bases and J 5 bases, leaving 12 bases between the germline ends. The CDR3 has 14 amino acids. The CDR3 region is CASSFGGQGDTQYF. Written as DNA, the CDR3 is TGTGCCAGCAGCTTCGGGGGGCAGGGAGATACGCAGTATTTT.

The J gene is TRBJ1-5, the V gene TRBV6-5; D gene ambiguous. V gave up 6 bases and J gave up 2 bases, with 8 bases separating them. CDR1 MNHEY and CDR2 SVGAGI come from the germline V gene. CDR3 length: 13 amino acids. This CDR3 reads CASSPRGNQPQHF. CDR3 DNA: TGTGCCAGCAGCCCCCGAGGCAATCAGCCCCAGCATTTT.

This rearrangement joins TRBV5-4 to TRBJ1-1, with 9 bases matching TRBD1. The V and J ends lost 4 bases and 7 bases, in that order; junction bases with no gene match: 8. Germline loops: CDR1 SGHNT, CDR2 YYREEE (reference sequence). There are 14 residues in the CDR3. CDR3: CASSHRGQGIEAFF. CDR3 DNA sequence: TGTGCCAGCAGCCACAGGGGACAGGGTATTGAAGCTTTCTTT.

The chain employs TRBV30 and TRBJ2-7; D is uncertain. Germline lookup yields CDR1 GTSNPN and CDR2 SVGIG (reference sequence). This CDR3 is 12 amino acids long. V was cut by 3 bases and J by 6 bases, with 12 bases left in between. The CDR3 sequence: CAWRHSSGEQYF. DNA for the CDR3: TGTGCCTGGAGACATTCATCTGGCGAGCAGTACTTC.

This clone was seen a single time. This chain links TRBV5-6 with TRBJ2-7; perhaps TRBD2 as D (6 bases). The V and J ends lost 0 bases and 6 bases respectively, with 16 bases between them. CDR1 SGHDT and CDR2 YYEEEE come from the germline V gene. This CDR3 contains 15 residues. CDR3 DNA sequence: TGTGCCAGCAGCTTGGTCGGGACTGGAGAAACCGAGCAGTACTTC. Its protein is CASSLVGTGETEQYF.

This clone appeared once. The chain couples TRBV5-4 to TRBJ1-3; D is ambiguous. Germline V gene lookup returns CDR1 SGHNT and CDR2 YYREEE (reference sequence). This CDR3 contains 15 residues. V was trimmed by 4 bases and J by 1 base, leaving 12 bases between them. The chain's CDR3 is CASSRRTESGNTIYF. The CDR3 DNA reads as TGTGCCAGCAGCCGCAGAACGGAGTCTGGAAACACCATATATTTT.

CDR3 region: CASSLEGVRSYNEQFF. In nucleotides, the CDR3 is TGTGCCAGCAGCTTAGAGGGAGTCCGTAGCTACAATGAGCAGTTCTTC. The V call is TRBV13, the J call TRBJ2-1, with D perhaps matching TRBD2 (5 bases). CDR1 is PRHDT and CDR2 is FYEKMQ in the germline V gene (reference sequence). The V gene lost 1 base and the J gene lost 3 bases, with 13 bases spanning the gap. The CDR3 runs to 16 residues.

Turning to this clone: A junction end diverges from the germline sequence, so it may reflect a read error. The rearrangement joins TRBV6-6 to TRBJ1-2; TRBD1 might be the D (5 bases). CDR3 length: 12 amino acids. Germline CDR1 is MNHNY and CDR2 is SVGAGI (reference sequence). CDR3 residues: CASRDSMHGNTF. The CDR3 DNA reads TGTGCCAGCCGCGACAGTATGCATGGCAACACCTTC.

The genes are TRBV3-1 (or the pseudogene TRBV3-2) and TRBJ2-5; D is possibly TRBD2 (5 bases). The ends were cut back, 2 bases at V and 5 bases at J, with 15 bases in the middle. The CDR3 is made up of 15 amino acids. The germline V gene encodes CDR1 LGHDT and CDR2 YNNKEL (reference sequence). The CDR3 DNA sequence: TGTGCCAGCAGCCAAAATCGGGGTTCTAGGGAGACCCAGTACTTC. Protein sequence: CASSQNRGSRETQYF.

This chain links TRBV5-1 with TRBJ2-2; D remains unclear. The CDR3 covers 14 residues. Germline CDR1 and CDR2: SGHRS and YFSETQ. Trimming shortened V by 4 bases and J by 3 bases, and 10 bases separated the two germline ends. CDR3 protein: CASSRLADTGELFF. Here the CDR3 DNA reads TGCGCCAGCAGCAGGCTGGCGGACACCGGGGAGCTGTTTTTT.

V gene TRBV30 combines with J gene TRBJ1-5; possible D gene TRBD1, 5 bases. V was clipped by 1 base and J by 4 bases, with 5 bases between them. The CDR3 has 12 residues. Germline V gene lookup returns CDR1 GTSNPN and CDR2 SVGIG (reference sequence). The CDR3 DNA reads TGTGCCTGGAGTGAGGGGAATCAGCCCCAGCATTTT. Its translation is CAWSEGNQPQHF.

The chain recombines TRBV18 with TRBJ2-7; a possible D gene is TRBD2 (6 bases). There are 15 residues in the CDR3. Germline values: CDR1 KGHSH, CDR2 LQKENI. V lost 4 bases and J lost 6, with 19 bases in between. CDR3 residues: CASSQGGGPGFEQYF. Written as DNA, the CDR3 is TGTGCCAGCTCACAGGGCGGAGGGCCCGGGTTCGAGCAGTACTTC.

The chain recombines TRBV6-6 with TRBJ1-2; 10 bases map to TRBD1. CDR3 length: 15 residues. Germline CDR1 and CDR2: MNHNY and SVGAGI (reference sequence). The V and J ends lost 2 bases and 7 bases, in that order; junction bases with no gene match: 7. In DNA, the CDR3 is TGTGCCAGCAGTTACATAGAGACAGGGGGCAGTGGCTACACCTTC. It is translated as CASSYIETGGSGYTF.

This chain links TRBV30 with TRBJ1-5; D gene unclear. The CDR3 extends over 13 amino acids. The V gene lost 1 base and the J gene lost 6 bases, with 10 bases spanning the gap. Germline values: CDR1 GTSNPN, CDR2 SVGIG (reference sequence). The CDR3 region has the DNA TGTGCCTGGAGTGCCGGGGTTGCTCAGCCCCAGCATTTT. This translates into CAWSAGVAQPQHF.

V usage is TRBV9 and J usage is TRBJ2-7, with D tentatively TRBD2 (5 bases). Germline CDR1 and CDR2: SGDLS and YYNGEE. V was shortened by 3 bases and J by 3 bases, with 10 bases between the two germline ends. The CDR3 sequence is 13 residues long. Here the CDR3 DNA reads TGTGCCAGCAGCGCGGGGAGCCGCTACGAGCAGTACTTC. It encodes CASSAGSRYEQYF.